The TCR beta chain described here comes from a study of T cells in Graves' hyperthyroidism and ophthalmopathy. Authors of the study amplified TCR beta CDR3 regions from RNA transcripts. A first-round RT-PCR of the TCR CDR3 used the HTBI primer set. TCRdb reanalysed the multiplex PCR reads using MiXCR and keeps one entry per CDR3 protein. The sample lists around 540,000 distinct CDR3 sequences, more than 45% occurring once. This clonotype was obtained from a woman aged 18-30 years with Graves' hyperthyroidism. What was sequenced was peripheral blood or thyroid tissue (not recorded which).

CDR3 bases: TGTGCCACCAGTTTCACCTACTACGAGCAGTACTTC. Translating it yields CATSFTYYEQYF. The chain joins TRBV24-1 to TRBJ2-7; D gene uncertain. CDR3 length: 12 residues. Trimming took 6 bases from V and 3 from J, leaving 8 bases between them. The germline gives CDR1 KGHDR, CDR2 SFDVKD.